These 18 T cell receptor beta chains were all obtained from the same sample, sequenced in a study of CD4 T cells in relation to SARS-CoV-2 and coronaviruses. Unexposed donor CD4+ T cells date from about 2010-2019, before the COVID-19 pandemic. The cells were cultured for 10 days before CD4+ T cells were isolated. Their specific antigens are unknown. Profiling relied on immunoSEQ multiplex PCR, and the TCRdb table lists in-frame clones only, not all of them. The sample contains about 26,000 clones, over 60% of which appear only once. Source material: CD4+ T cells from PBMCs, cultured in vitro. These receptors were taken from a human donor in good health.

As DNA, the CDR3 is TGTGCCAGCAGCTTACGGACAGGGCCCTATGGCTACACCTTC. Translating it yields CASSLRTGPYGYTF. This chain connects TRBV5-8 to TRBJ1-2; 8 nucleotides agree with TRBD1. V lost 2 bases, J lost 4 bases, and 4 bases stayed unmatched. Germline lookup yields CDR1 SGHTS and CDR2 YDEGEE. The CDR3 contains 14 residues. Full variable domain (rest looked up from reference TRBV5-8 and TRBJ1-2): EAGVTQSPTHLIKTRGQQATLRCSPISGHTSVYWYQQALGLGLQFLLWYDEGEERNRGNFPPRFSGRQFPNYSSELNVNALELEDSALYLCASSLRTGPYGYTFGSGTRLTVV.

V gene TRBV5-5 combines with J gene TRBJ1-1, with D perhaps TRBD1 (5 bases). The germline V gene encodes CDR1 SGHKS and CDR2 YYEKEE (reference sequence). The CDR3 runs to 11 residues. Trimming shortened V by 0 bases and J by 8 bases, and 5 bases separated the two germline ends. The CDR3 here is CASSLGTEAFF. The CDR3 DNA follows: TGTGCCAGCAGCTTGGGGACAGAAGCTTTCTTT. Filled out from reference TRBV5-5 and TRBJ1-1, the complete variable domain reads DAGVTQSPTHLIKTRGQQVTLRCSPISGHKSVSWYQQVLGQGPQFIFQYYEKEERGRGNFPDRFSARQFPNYSSELNVNALLLGDSALYLCASSLGTEAFFGQGTRLTVV.

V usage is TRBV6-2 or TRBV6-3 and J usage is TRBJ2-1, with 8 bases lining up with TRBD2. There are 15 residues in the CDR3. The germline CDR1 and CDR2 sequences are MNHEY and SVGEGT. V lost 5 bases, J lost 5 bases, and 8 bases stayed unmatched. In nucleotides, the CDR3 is TGTGCCAGCAGTCTGGGGTTAGCGGGGAACAATGAGCAGTTCTTC. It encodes CASSLGLAGNNEQFF.

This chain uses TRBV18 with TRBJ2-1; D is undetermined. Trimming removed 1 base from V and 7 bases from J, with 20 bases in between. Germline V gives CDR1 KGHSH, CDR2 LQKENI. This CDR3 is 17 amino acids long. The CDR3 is CASSPRVSVTTGNEQFF. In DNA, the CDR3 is TGTGCCAGCTCACCACGGGTCTCCGTGACAACCGGAAATGAGCAGTTCTTC.

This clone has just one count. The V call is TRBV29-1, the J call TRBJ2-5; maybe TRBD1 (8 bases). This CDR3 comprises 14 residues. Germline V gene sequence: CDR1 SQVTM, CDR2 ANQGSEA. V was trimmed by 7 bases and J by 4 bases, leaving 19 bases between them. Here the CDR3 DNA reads TGCAGCGGCTGGACAGGGAGGGGAAGAGAGACCCAGTACTTC. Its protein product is CSGWTGRGRETQYF.

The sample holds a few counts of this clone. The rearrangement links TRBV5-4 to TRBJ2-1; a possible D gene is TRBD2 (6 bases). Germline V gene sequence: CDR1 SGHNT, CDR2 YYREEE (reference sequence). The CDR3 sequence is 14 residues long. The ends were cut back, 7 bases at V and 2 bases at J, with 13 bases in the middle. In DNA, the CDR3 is TGTGCCAGCTCATATCGGGGGACCTACAATGAGCAGTTCTTC. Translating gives CASSYRGTYNEQFF.

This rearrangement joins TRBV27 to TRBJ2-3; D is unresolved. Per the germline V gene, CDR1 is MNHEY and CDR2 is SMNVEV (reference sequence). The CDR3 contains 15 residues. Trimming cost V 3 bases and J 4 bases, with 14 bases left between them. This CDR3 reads CASSLTERRSDTQYF. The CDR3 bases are TGTGCCAGCAGTTTGACCGAAAGACGCTCAGATACGCAGTATTTT.

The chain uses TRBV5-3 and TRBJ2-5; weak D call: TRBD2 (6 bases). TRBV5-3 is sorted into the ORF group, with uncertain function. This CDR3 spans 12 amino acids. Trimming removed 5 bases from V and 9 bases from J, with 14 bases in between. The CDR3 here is CARSSPSGPQYF. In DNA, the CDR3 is TGTGCCAGAAGTTCGCCAAGCGGGCCCCAGTACTTC.

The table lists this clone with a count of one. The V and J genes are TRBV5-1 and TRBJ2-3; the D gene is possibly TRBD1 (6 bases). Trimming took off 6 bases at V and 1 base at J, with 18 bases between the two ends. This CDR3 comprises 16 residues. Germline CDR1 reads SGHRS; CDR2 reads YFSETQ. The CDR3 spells CASTFVGTRGTDTQYF. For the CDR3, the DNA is TGCGCCAGCACCTTTGTTGGGACACGAGGCACAGATACGCAGTATTTT.

CDR3 nucleotide sequence: TGCGCCAGCAGTCCCAGCCGGTTCATTCCAGGACGAAGCTCCTACAATGAGCAGTTCTTC. It encodes CASSPSRFIPGRSSYNEQFF. This chain uses TRBV4-1 with TRBJ2-1; the D is unclear. Germline CDR1 and CDR2: MGHRA and YSYEKL. This CDR3 spans 20 amino acids. V gave up 6 bases and J gave up 0 bases, with 27 bases separating them.

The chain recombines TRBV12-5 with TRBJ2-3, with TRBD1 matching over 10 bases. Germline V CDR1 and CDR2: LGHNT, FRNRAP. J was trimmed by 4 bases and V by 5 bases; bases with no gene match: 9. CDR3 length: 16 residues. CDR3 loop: CASGVGVTGGADTQYF. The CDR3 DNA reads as TGTGCTAGTGGTGTGGGTGTGACAGGGGGCGCAGATACGCAGTATTTT.

CDR3 sequence (DNA): TGTGCCAGCAGCTTAGTTCCCCTAGCGGGCTACAATGAGCAGTTCTTC. Residues: CASSLVPLAGYNEQFF. This sequence joins TRBV7-2 and TRBJ2-1; TRBD2 matches 8 bases. CDR3 length: 16 amino acids. CDR1 SGHTA and CDR2 FQGNSA come from the germline V gene. V dropped 1 base and J dropped 3; count of bases not matched to a gene: 5.

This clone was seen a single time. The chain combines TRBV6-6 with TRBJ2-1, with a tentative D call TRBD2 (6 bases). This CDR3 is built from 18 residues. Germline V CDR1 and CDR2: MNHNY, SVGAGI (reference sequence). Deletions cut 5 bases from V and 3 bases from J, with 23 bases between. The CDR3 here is CASSPIITPSAVYNEQFF. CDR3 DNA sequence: TGTGCCAGCAGTCCGATAATCACGCCTAGCGCCGTCTACAATGAGCAGTTCTTC.

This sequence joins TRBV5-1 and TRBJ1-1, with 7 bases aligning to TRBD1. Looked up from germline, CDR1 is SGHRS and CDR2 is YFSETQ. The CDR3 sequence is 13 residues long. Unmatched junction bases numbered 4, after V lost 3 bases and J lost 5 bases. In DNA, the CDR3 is TGCGCCAGCAGCTCTACAGGGGTGACTGAAGCTTTCTTT. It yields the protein CASSSTGVTEAFF.

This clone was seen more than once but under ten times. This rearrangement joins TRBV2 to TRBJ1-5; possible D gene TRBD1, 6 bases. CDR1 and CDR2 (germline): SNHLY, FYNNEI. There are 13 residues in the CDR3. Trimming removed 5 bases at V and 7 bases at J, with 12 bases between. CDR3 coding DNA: TGTGCCAGCAGTCTGGCTGGGGGCCAGCCCCAGCATTTT. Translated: CASSLAGGQPQHF.

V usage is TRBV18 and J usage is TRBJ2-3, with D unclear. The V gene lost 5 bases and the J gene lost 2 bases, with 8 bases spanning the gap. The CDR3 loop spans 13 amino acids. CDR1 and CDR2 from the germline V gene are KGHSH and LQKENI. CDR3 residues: CASSDGVTDTQYF. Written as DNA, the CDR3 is TGTGCCAGCTCAGATGGGGTCACAGATACGCAGTATTTT.

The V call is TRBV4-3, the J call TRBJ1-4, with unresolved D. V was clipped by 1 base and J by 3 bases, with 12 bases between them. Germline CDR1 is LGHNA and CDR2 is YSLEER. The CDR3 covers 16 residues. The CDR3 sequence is CASSQAPGSANEKLFF. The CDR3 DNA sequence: TGCGCCAGCAGCCAAGCCCCAGGATCAGCTAATGAAAAACTGTTTTTT.

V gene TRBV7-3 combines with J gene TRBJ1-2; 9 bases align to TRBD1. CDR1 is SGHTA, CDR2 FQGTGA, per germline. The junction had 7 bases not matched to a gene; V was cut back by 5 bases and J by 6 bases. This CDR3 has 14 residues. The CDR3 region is CASSPSGTGHGYTF. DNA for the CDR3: TGTGCCAGCAGCCCCTCCGGGACAGGGCATGGCTACACCTTC. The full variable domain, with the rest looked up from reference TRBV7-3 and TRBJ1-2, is GAGVSQTPSNKVTEKGKYVELRCDPISGHTALYWYRQSLGQGPEFLIYFQGTGAADDSGLPNDRFFAVRPEGSVSTLKIQRTERGDSAVYLCASSPSGTGHGYTFGSGTRLTVV.